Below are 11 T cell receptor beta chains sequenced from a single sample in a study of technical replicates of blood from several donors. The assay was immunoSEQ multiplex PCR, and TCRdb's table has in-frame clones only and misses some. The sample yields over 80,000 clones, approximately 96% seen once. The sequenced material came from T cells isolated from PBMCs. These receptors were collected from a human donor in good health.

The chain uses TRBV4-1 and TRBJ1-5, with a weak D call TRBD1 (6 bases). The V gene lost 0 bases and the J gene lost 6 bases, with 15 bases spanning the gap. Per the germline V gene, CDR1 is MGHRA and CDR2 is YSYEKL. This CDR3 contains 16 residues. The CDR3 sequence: CASSQDSRGGLQPQHF. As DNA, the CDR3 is TGCGCCAGCAGCCAAGATTCTCGGGGGGGCCTTCAGCCCCAGCATTTT.

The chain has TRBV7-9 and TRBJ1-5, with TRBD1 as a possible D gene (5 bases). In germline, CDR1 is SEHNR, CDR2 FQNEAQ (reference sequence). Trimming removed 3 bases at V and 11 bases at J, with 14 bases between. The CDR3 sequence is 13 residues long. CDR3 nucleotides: TGTGCCAGCAGCTTGGGGCTGGAGATGGCCCAGCATTTT. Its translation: CASSLGLEMAQHF.

The CDR3 region has the DNA TGTGCCATCAGTGGTCGGGAGAGTCCCCTGTTTTTT. The encoded protein is CAISGRESPLFF. The chain couples TRBV10-3 to TRBJ1-4; D call uncertain. V was shortened by 4 bases and J by 14 bases, with 14 bases between the two germline ends. Looked up from germline, CDR1 is ENHRY and CDR2 is SYGVKD. This CDR3 contains 12 residues.

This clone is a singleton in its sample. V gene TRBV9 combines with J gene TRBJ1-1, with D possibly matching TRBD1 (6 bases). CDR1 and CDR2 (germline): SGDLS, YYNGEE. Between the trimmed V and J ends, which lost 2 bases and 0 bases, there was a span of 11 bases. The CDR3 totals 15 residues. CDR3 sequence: CASSVTGDMNTEAFF. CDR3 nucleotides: TGTGCCAGCAGCGTGACAGGAGACATGAACACTGAAGCTTTCTTT.

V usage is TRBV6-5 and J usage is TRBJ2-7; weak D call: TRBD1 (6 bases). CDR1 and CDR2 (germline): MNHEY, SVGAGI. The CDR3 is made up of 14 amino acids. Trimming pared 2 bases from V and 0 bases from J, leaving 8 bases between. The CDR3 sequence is CASSYLDSSYEQYF. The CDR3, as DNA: TGTGCCAGCAGTTACCTGGACAGCTCCTACGAGCAGTACTTC.

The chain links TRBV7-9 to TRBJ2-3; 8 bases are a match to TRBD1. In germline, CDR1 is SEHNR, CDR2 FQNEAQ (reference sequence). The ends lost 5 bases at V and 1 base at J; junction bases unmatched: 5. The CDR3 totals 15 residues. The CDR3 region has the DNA TGTGCCAGCAGCCCCCCAGGGGGCGGCACAGATACGCAGTATTTT. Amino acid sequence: CASSPPGGGTDTQYF.

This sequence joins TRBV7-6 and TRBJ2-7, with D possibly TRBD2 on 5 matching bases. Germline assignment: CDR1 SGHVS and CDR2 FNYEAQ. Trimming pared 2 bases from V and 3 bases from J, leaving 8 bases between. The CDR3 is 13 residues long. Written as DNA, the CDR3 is TGTGCCAGCAGCTTAAGCGGAAACTACGAGCAGTACTTC. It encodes CASSLSGNYEQYF. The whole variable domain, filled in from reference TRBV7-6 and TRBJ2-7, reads GAGVSQSPRYKVTKRGQDVALRCDPISGHVSLYWYRQALGQGPEFLTYFNYEAQQDKSGLPNDRFSAERPEGSISTLTIQRTEQRDSAMYRCASSLSGNYEQYFGPGTRLTVT.

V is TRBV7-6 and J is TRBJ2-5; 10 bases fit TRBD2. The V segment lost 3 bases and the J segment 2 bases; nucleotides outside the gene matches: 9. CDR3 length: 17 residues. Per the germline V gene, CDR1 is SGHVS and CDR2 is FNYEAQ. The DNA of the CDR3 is TGTGCCAGCAGCTTCCCGGAGCGGGAGGGAGGGCAAGAGACCCAGTACTTC. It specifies CASSFPEREGGQETQYF. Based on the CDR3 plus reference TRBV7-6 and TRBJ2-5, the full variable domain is GAGVSQSPRYKVTKRGQDVALRCDPISGHVSLYWYRQALGQGPEFLTYFNYEAQQDKSGLPNDRFSAERPEGSISTLTIQRTEQRDSAMYRCASSFPEREGGQETQYFGPGTRLLVL.

CDR3 in amino acids: CSVSTGVYYGYTF. The CDR3 bases are TGCAGCGTCTCGACAGGGGTTTACTATGGCTACACCTTC. The V and J genes are TRBV29-1 and TRBJ1-2, with TRBD1 matching 8 bases. The CDR3 extends over 13 amino acids. CDR1 SQVTM and CDR2 ANQGSEA come from the germline V gene. Trimming removed 6 bases from V and 3 bases from J; junction bases left unmatched: 6.

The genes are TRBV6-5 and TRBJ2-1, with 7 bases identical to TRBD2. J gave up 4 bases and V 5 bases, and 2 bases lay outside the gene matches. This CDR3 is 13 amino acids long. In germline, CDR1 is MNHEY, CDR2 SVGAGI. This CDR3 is CASSQRGYNEQFF. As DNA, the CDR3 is TGTGCCAGCAGTCAGCGGGGTTACAATGAGCAGTTCTTC.

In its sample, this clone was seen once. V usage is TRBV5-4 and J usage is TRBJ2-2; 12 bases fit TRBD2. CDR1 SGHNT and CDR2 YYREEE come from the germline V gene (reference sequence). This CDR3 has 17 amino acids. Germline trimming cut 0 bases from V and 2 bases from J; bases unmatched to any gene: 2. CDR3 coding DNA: TGTGCCAGCAGCTTGGAGACTAGCGGGAGTAACACCGGGGAGCTGTTTTTT. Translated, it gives CASSLETSGSNTGELFF.